This T cell receptor beta chain was recovered during a study of T cells in Graves' hyperthyroidism and ophthalmopathy. Regions amplified from RNA transcripts were the TCR beta CDR3 regions. A set of HTBI primers served as the primers for a first-round RT-PCR of the TCR CDR3. TCRdb re-called the multiplex PCR reads with MiXCR, one entry per CDR3 protein. This table holds hundreds of thousands of distinct CDR3 sequences, under 20% found once. The study defined stable Graves' hyperthyroidism as no ophthalmopathy progression within 18 months. Patients aged 18 to 65 had newly diagnosed hyperthyroidism of under 2 months' duration. Germline CDR1 SQVTM, CDR2 ANQGSEA. This CDR3 contains 15 residues. Trimming cost V 6 bases and J 2 bases; bases outside gene matches: 7.

This sequence originates from a woman under 30 with Graves' hyperthyroidism. What was sequenced was blood. J is TRBJ2-5 and V is TRBV29-1, with 12 positions matching TRBD2. CDR3 protein: CSVPGLAGPQETQYF. The CDR3 DNA reads TGCAGCGTCCCGGGACTAGCGGGTCCACAAGAGACCCAGTACTTC. Variable domain in full (rest from reference TRBV29-1 and TRBJ2-5): SAVISQKPSRDICQRGTSLTIQCQVDSQVTMMFWYRQQPGQSLTLIATANQGSEATYESGFVIDKFPISRPNLTFSTLTVSNMSPEDSSIYLCSVPGLAGPQETQYFGPGTRLLVL.